A selection of T cell receptor beta chains follows, all from one sample in a study of cytomegalovirus exposure and HLA in healthy donors. TCRdb's table, derived via immunoSEQ multiplex PCR, lists solely in-frame clones and lacks some. The sample carries 150,000 to 200,000 clones, around 77% recorded once. The sequencing input was PBMCs. The receptor source for this set is a young woman in good health and CMV-seropositive. Both conserved end residues are part of each CDR3. Each record gives: D gene, V gene, J gene, clone size, CDR3 DNA, CDR3 protein. D genes are given only for firm matches. Clone size is shown for a subset of rows, as once, few, many or a class of expanded clone.

d_call: -
v_call: TRBV5-1
j_call: TRBJ2-6
clone_size: -
cdr3_nt: TGCGCCAGCAGCCGGGACATCGGCTCTGGGGCCAACGTCCTGACTTTC
cdr3_aa: CASSRDIGSGANVLTF

d_call: TRBD2
v_call: TRBV19
j_call: TRBJ2-7
clone_size: -
cdr3_nt: TGTGCCAGTACCGCGGGGGGGTTCCCCTACGAGCAGTACTTC
cdr3_aa: CASTAGGFPYEQYF

d_call: -
v_call: TRBV2
j_call: TRBJ2-5
clone_size: -
cdr3_nt: TGTGCCAGCAGTGACCGCGGAGAGACCCAGTACTTC
cdr3_aa: CASSDRGETQYF

d_call: -
v_call: TRBV7-8
j_call: TRBJ2-1
clone_size: -
cdr3_nt: TGTGCCAGCAGCTCACAGGGATTGGATGAGCAGTTCTTC
cdr3_aa: CASSSQGLDEQFF

d_call: -
v_call: TRBV9
j_call: TRBJ2-3
clone_size: -
cdr3_nt: TGTGCCAGCAGCGTAGTCGGGGAAGTGACAGATACGCAGTATTTT
cdr3_aa: CASSVVGEVTDTQYF

d_call: -
v_call: TRBV5-1
j_call: TRBJ2-1
clone_size: few
cdr3_nt: TGCGCCAGCAGCTCCGGGGGGCCGGGAAATGAGCAGTTCTTC
cdr3_aa: CASSSGGPGNEQFF

d_call: TRBD2
v_call: TRBV30
j_call: TRBJ2-3
clone_size: -
cdr3_nt: TGTGCCTGCCCTGACGCGGGGGGGCCCGCAGATACGCAGTATTTT
cdr3_aa: CACPDAGGPADTQYF

d_call: TRBD1
v_call: TRBV5-1
j_call: TRBJ2-1
clone_size: few
cdr3_nt: TGCGCCAGCAGCTTCGACAGGGGTGGATATGAGCAGTTCTTC
cdr3_aa: CASSFDRGGYEQFF

d_call: TRBD2
v_call: TRBV6-5
j_call: TRBJ2-1
clone_size: once
cdr3_nt: TGTGCCAGCACCCTAGGGACTAGCTTTGGGAATGAGCAGTTCTTC
cdr3_aa: CASTLGTSFGNEQFF

d_call: TRBD2
v_call: TRBV28
j_call: TRBJ2-1
clone_size: -
cdr3_nt: TGTGCCAGCACCCGGGCGGGGGTAGGGCACAATGAGCAGTTCTTC
cdr3_aa: CASTRAGVGHNEQFF

d_call: -
v_call: TRBV5-1
j_call: TRBJ1-1
clone_size: -
cdr3_nt: TGCGCCAGCAGCTTGATCCAATCCACTGAAGCTTTCTTT
cdr3_aa: CASSLIQSTEAFF

d_call: -
v_call: TRBV7-8
j_call: TRBJ1-2
clone_size: -
cdr3_nt: TGTGCCAGCAGCTTAGATGGGGGGGGCTATGGCTACACCTTC
cdr3_aa: CASSLDGGGYGYTF

d_call: TRBD1
v_call: TRBV11-3
j_call: TRBJ2-7
clone_size: -
cdr3_nt: TGTGCCAGCAGCTTCCGGACAGGGTACGAGCAGTACTTC
cdr3_aa: CASSFRTGYEQYF

d_call: -
v_call: TRBV5-1
j_call: TRBJ1-1
clone_size: -
cdr3_nt: TGCGCCAGCAGCTTGGGAGGCGCGGGCACTGAAGCTTTCTTT
cdr3_aa: CASSLGGAGTEAFF

d_call: -
v_call: TRBV30
j_call: TRBJ2-5
clone_size: -
cdr3_nt: TGTGCCTGGACAGGGGGGGAGACCCAGTACTTC
cdr3_aa: CAWTGGETQYF

d_call: -
v_call: TRBV21-1
j_call: TRBJ1-1
clone_size: -
cdr3_nt: TGTGCCAGCAGCAAGGGTTCAGGGGCGAGGAGGACTGAAGCTTTCTTT
cdr3_aa: CASSKGSGARRTEAFF

d_call: -
v_call: TRBV15
j_call: TRBJ1-2
clone_size: -
cdr3_nt: TGTGCCACCAGCAGAGATTTGTACCAGAACTATGGCTACACCTTC
cdr3_aa: CATSRDLYQNYGYTF

d_call: -
v_call: TRBV19
j_call: TRBJ1-1
clone_size: -
cdr3_nt: TGTGCCAGTAACCGGGGTGGTCTGGGAGCTTTCTTT
cdr3_aa: CASNRGGLGAFF